The clone carrying this T cell receptor beta chain was seen a few times. Its specificity is not known. This sample stems from a study of identical twins. Study conclusions and caveats: Researchers reported excess low generation probability among twin-shared out-of-frame alpha sequences.

A single record per CDR3 protein comes from TCRdb applying MiXCR to the 5' RACE reads. Of about 790,000 distinct CDR3 sequences in the sample, about 20% were seen once. There are 15 residues in the CDR3. With 4 bases clipped from V and 7 bases from J, the junction kept 7 bases outside the gene matches. CDR1 is MNHEY and CDR2 is SMNVEV in the germline V gene (reference sequence). These same data were also listed under a study on T cells expressing NK-cell markers. That paper states: Each TCR beta repertoire originated in sorted T cells that were CD3+CD56+NKG2C+, CD3+CD56+NKG2C- or CD3+CD56-NKG2C+. As a fraction of CD8+ T cells, dominant NKG2C+ clonotypes reached roughly 1.0-7.0% in six donors. Several of the donors also had these clonotypes leading their CD3+CD56-NKG2C+ fraction.

The sample was PBMCs. The V gene is TRBV27, the J gene TRBJ2-1; the match to TRBD2 covers 10 bases. This clonotype was sampled from a woman aged 18-30 years in good health. The CDR3 sequence is CASSWDRTSGNEQFF. CDR3 coding DNA: TGTGCCAGCAGTTGGGACAGGACTAGCGGAAATGAGCAGTTCTTC.